Shown below are 12 T cell receptor beta chains from a single sample sequenced in a study of T-cell reconstitution after alpha-beta-depleted transplantation in children. TCRbeta library preparation incorporated unique molecular identifiers. TCRdb called the PCR reads again in MiXCR, with one record for every CDR3 protein. This sample has under 450,000 distinct CDR3 sequences, with about an eighth found just once. The sequences come from PBMCs, collected from the stem cell graft. The receptors come from a human donor who donated a stem cell graft to a child with Fanconi anemia.

This chain joins TRBV5-1 and TRBJ1-1, with D unresolved. V lost 4 bases and J lost 0, with 10 bases in between. This CDR3 comprises 14 residues. Germline assignment: CDR1 SGHRS and CDR2 YFSETQ. CDR3 loop: CASSTEVMNTEAFF. Here the CDR3 DNA reads TGCGCCAGCAGCACAGAAGTCATGAACACTGAAGCTTTCTTT.

The chain employs TRBV4-1 and TRBJ1-1, with a possible D match to TRBD1 (5 bases). There are 15 residues in the CDR3. Per the germline V gene, CDR1 is MGHRA and CDR2 is YSYEKL. With 4 bases removed from V and 5 bases from J, the gap between germline ends came to 17 bases. The CDR3, as DNA: TGCGCCAGCAGCCCCTCGTCGGGGGAGGGGACTGAAGCTTTCTTT. This codes for CASSPSSGEGTEAFF.

This rearrangement joins TRBV5-1 to TRBJ2-2, with 11 bases matching TRBD1. This CDR3 contains 18 residues. Germline V lookup: CDR1 SGHRS, CDR2 YFSETQ. J gave up 4 bases and V 0 bases, and 8 bases lay outside the gene matches. This CDR3 is CASSLESPGQGGTGELFF. CDR3 DNA sequence: TGCGCCAGCAGCTTGGAATCCCCGGGACAGGGGGGCACCGGGGAGCTGTTTTTT.

The chain recombines TRBV11-2 with TRBJ2-1, with TRBD2 matching over 9 bases. Germline lookup yields CDR1 SGHAT and CDR2 FQNNGV. This CDR3 comprises 15 residues. V dropped 6 bases and J dropped 5; count of bases not matched to a gene: 8. CDR3 region: CASSQLAGSNNEQFF. For the CDR3, the DNA is TGTGCCAGCAGTCAACTAGCGGGCTCAAACAATGAGCAGTTCTTC.

This chain joins TRBV7-8 and TRBJ1-4; the D gene is possibly TRBD1 (5 bases). CDR1 is SGHVS, CDR2 FQNEAQ, per germline. The CDR3 sequence is 15 residues long. V dropped 0 bases and J dropped 7 bases, with 12 bases sitting between them. In DNA form, the CDR3 reads TGTGCCAGCAGCTTAGCGCACGGGACGTCTGAAAAACTGTTTTTT. Its protein product is CASSLAHGTSEKLFF.

This clonotype came up a few times. This rearrangement joins TRBV20-1 to TRBJ1-5; 7 bases match TRBD1. Germline lookup yields CDR1 DFQATT and CDR2 SNEGSKA (reference sequence). This CDR3 region has 15 residues. After removal of 6 bases from V and 0 bases from J, the junction contained 8 bases not matched to a gene. The CDR3 DNA follows: TGCAGTGCGGTACAGGGGACTTATAGCAATCAGCCCCAGCATTTT. Its protein product is CSAVQGTYSNQPQHF.

V gene TRBV2 combines with J gene TRBJ1-1, with a weak D call TRBD1 (5 bases). Germline V CDR1 and CDR2: SNHLY, FYNNEI. The CDR3 runs 17 residues. The V end was cut by 0 bases, the J end by 4 bases, with 18 bases between. CDR3 coding DNA: TGTGCCAGCAGTGAAGCGTTTAATCAGGGTTTTAGCACTGAAGCTTTCTTT. Amino acids: CASSEAFNQGFSTEAFF.

The table lists this clonotype with a few counts. The chain recombines TRBV7-2 with TRBJ2-1; a weak D match, TRBD2 (6 bases). Trimming cost V 5 bases and J 0 bases, with 14 bases left between them. CDR3 size: 16 residues. Germline V gene sequence: CDR1 SGHTA, CDR2 FQGNSA. CDR3 in DNA: TGTGCCAGCAGCGGGAGGCGGCCGGGCTCCTACAATGAGCAGTTCTTC. Translating gives CASSGRRPGSYNEQFF.

The chain is built from TRBV3-1 and TRBJ2-7, with 7 bases aligning to TRBD1. The V and J ends lost 2 bases and 3 bases, in that order; junction bases with no gene match: 10. This CDR3 has 16 residues. In germline, CDR1 is LGHDT, CDR2 YNNKEL (reference sequence). The CDR3 region is CASSQPSSHRGYEQYF. The CDR3 region has the DNA TGTGCCAGCAGCCAACCCTCATCTCACAGGGGCTACGAGCAGTACTTC.

This clonotype occurred many times. The CDR3 spells CASSTTGGGQYF. The CDR3 nucleotides are TGTGCCAGCAGTACTACTGGAGGCGGCCAGTATTTT. The gene calls are TRBV2 and TRBJ2-3; possible D gene TRBD2, 5 bases. CDR1 and CDR2 (germline): SNHLY, FYNNEI. Trimming removed 5 bases at V and 12 bases at J, with 15 bases between. The CDR3 covers 12 residues.

This clonotype was counted between two and nine times. The chain is built from TRBV5-6 and TRBJ1-6; D is unclear. This CDR3 has 15 amino acids. Germline CDR1 is SGHDT and CDR2 is YYEEEE. The V end lost 6 bases, the J end lost 6 bases, and 16 bases lay between the germline ends. CDR3 DNA: TGTGCCAGCAAACCTCGGCCAGCGAGTAATTCACCCCTCCACTTT. Translation: CASKPRPASNSPLHF.

This clonotype turned up a few times. This rearrangement joins TRBV7-6 to TRBJ2-1; D is uncertain. Per germline, CDR1 SGHVS and CDR2 FNYEAQ. This CDR3 is 15 amino acids long. V was shortened by 0 bases and J by 1 base, with 7 bases between the two germline ends. The CDR3 protein is CASSLAPRSYNEQFF. The CDR3 nucleotides are TGTGCCAGCAGCTTAGCTCCGCGATCCTACAATGAGCAGTTCTTC.